The 8 T cell receptor beta chains presented below share a single source sample, sequenced in a study of Ad26.COV2.S vaccination and SARS-CoV-2 variants. Specified treatment: around 19 received Ad26.COV2.S at low or high dose, single or two shots; 5 received placebo; per-sample allocation not given. All samples were drawn on day 63, counting from the first vaccine or placebo injection. Profiled with immunoSEQ multiplex PCR; TCRdb holds only in-frame clones, not every one. The table lists over 350,000 clones, about nine tenths of them singletons. The material sequenced was peripheral blood, taken in a trial of Ad26.COV2.S vaccine versus placebo. These receptors originate from a person between 18 and 60 years old who received the Ad26.COV2.S COVID-19 vaccine or a placebo.

Worth noting for this clone: At one boundary the junction diverges from the germline segment, which might be a read error. The chain couples TRBV11-2 to TRBJ2-1; 7 bases align to TRBD1. The CDR3 covers 15 residues. In germline, CDR1 is SGHAT, CDR2 FQNNGV. The CDR3 sequence: CASSLDRASYNEQFF. The DNA for the CDR3 is TGTGCCAGCAGCCTAGACAGGGCTTCCTACAATGAGCAGTTCTTC. Together with reference TRBV11-2 and TRBJ2-1, the CDR3 gives the full variable domain: EAGVAQSPRYKIIEKRQSVAFWCNPISGHATLYWYQQILGQGPKLLIQFQNNGVVDDSQLPKDRFSAERLKGVDSTLKIQPAKLEDSAVYLCASSLDRASYNEQFFGPGTRLTVL.

V usage is TRBV7-9 and J usage is TRBJ2-2; no reliable D call. Germline V gives CDR1 SEHNR, CDR2 FQNEAQ (reference sequence). Trimming shortened V by 5 bases and J by 8 bases, and 6 bases separated the two germline ends. This CDR3 contains 11 residues. DNA of the CDR3: TGTGCCAGCAGCCACCCAGGGGAGCTGTTTTTT. It is translated as CASSHPGELFF.

The V and J genes are TRBV7-9 and TRBJ1-1; 7 positions agree with TRBD1. V gave up 1 base and J gave up 0 bases; unmatched junction bases: 5. Looked up from germline, CDR1 is SEHNR and CDR2 is FQNEAQ (reference sequence). CDR3 length: 16 residues. The CDR3 DNA reads as TGTGCCAGCAGCTTAGTGAGGGGGCACCTGAACACTGAAGCTTTCTTT. This gives the protein CASSLVRGHLNTEAFF.

The V gene is TRBV3-1 (or the pseudogene TRBV3-2), the J gene TRBJ2-3; D not resolved. The CDR3 consists of 17 residues. V lost 4 bases and J lost 4, with 21 bases in between. Germline V CDR1 and CDR2: LGHDT, YNNKEL (reference sequence). CDR3 nucleotides: TGTGCCAGCAGCCCCATACAGAAGGTCCACGGGCCAGATACGCAGTATTTT. Translation: CASSPIQKVHGPDTQYF.

V and J are TRBV12-3 or TRBV12-4 and TRBJ1-2; no reliable D call. Trimming cost V 4 bases and J 6 bases, with 6 bases left between them. This CDR3 is built from 11 residues. The CDR3 DNA reads TGTGCCAGCAGTTCACTGAATGGCTACACCTTC. Translating gives CASSSLNGYTF.

The V and J genes are TRBV6-5 and TRBJ1-1, with 9 nucleotides matching TRBD1. The V and J ends lost 0 bases and 5 bases, in that order; junction bases with no gene match: 7. The V gene's germline CDR1 is MNHEY and CDR2 SVGAGI. CDR3 length: 16 amino acids. CDR3 loop: CASSYSGTGRRTEAFF. The CDR3, as DNA: TGTGCCAGCAGTTACTCGGGGACAGGGCGTAGGACTGAAGCTTTCTTT.

The chain is built from TRBV21-1 and TRBJ1-2; TRBD1 is the table's D call, not checked against the DNA. TRBV21-1 is given as a pseudogene. The CDR3 length is 14 residues. The CDR3 DNA sequence: TGTGCCAGCAGATGGCAGGTCGTCAACTATGGCTACACCTTC. This translates into CASRWQVVNYGYTF.

As to this clone: Other DNA sequences within the sample encode an identical CDR3. The rearrangement links TRBV6-4 to TRBJ2-1; the D gene is possibly TRBD1 (5 bases). The V gene lost 0 bases and the J gene lost 4 bases, with 10 bases spanning the gap. Germline lookup yields CDR1 MRHNA and CDR2 SNTAGT. CDR3 length equals 15 residues. CDR3 sequence (DNA): TGTGCCAGCAGTGACTCTGGGGCGCCTTACAATGAGCAGTTCTTC. This translates into CASSDSGAPYNEQFF.